The next 8 T cell receptor beta chains were all read from a single sample in a study of vaccination and CD4 T cells after COVID-19. These receptors' targets are unknown. Documented treatment: approximately nine-day PBMC culture with coronavirus spike peptide pools or control peptides (ViraFEST assay). The Oncomine TCR Beta short-read assay sequenced DNA from cultured CD4+ T cells. TCRdb ran MiXCR on the PCR reads and lists one entry per CDR3 protein. The sample holds around 7,800 distinct CDR3 sequences, 60% seen once. Material for sequencing was CD4+ T cells from blood, cultured in vitro. Source of these receptors: a human donor who had recovered from COVID-19.

The chain recombines TRBV20-1 with TRBJ1-1; the match to TRBD1 covers 9 bases. The CDR3 has 12 residues. CDR1 and CDR2 from the germline V gene are DFQATT and SNEGSKA (reference sequence). V lost 7 bases and J lost 4; bases outside the gene matches: 4. The CDR3 sequence is CSVRQGGTEAFF. CDR3 nucleotide sequence: TGCAGTGTTCGACAGGGGGGCACTGAAGCTTTCTTT.

The chain uses TRBV7-9 and TRBJ1-1; no clear D gene. CDR3 size: 17 residues. Trimming shortened V by 3 bases and J by 11 bases, and 28 bases separated the two germline ends. Germline V gene data show CDR1 as SEHNR and CDR2 as FQNEAQ (reference sequence). The CDR3 region is CASSLAGHGFSVSGAFF. In DNA form, the CDR3 reads TGTGCCAGCAGCTTGGCTGGTCACGGGTTCTCCGTGTCCGGGGCTTTCTTT.

This clonotype was observed a handful of times. The gene calls are TRBV7-2 and TRBJ2-1, with TRBD1 identical over 8 bases. The V and J ends lost 1 base and 8 bases, in that order; junction bases with no gene match: 4. Germline CDR1 reads SGHTA; CDR2 reads FQGNSA. The CDR3 runs 14 residues. This CDR3 is CASSLVQGADEQFF. CDR3 DNA sequence: TGTGCCAGCAGCTTAGTGCAGGGGGCGGATGAGCAGTTCTTC. Looking up the rest from reference TRBV7-2 and TRBJ2-1 gives the full variable domain: GAGVSQSPSNKVTEKGKDVELRCDPISGHTALYWYRQSLGQGLEFLIYFQGNSAPDKSGLPSDRFSAERTGGSVSTLTIQRTQQEDSAVYLCASSLVQGADEQFFGPGTRLTVL.

Only a few counts were recorded for this clonotype. The V gene is TRBV18, the J gene TRBJ1-2; D call uncertain. From germline, CDR1 is KGHSH and CDR2 LQKENI. There are 14 residues in the CDR3. V was pared by 8 bases and J by 2 bases, with 15 bases between. The CDR3 loop is CASALTRVNYGYTF. DNA of the CDR3: TGTGCCAGCGCTCTTACGAGAGTGAACTATGGCTACACCTTC.

CDR3 residues: CASSSDSQETQYF. Here the CDR3 DNA reads TGTGCCAGCAGTTCGGACAGCCAAGAGACCCAGTACTTC. The chain recombines TRBV27 with TRBJ2-5; TRBD1 is a possible D gene (6 bases). The CDR3 totals 13 residues. With 4 bases removed from V and 1 base from J, the gap between germline ends came to 7 bases. Germline V lookup: CDR1 MNHEY, CDR2 SMNVEV (reference sequence).

The chain combines TRBV12-3 or TRBV12-4 with TRBJ1-2; 9 nucleotides align to TRBD1. The CDR3 contains 16 residues. V shed 5 bases, J shed 1 base, and the junction held 8 bases outside the gene matches. CDR3: CASSVTPGQGNYGYTF. CDR3 nucleotides: TGTGCCAGCAGTGTTACCCCGGGACAGGGTAACTATGGCTACACCTTC.

The chain couples TRBV19 to TRBJ2-3; 7 bases agree with TRBD2. The CDR3 runs to 13 residues. Per the germline V gene, CDR1 is LNHDA and CDR2 is SQIVND (reference sequence). V shed 5 bases and J 4 bases; nucleotides not matched to a gene: 3. The CDR3 region is CASSEGGSDTQYF. The CDR3 region has the DNA TGTGCCAGTAGTGAGGGAGGGTCAGATACGCAGTATTTT.

This clonotype is a singleton in its sample. The chain carries TRBV7-2 and TRBJ2-5, with 8 bases fitting TRBD2. The CDR3 totals 16 residues. Germline loops: CDR1 SGHTA, CDR2 FQGNSA. V dropped 2 bases and J dropped 0; count of bases not matched to a gene: 5. The CDR3 nucleotides read TGTGCCAGCAGCTTATTCGGGGGGGGCAACCAAGAGACCCAGTACTTC. Amino acid sequence: CASSLFGGGNQETQYF.